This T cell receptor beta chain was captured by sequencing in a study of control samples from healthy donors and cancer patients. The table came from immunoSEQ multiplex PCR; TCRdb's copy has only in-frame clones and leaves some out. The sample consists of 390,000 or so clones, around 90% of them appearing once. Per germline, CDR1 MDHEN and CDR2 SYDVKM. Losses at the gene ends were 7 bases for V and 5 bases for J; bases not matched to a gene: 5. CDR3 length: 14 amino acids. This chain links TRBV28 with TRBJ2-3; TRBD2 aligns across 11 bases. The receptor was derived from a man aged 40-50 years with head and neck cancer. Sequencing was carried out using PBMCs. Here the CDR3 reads CASTGTSGVDTQYF. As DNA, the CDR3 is TGTGCCAGCACCGGGACTAGCGGAGTAGATACGCAGTATTTT.